These 3 T cell receptor beta chains came from one sample sequenced in a study of cytomegalovirus exposure and HLA in healthy donors. Primers: 60 Vbeta forward and 13 Jbeta reverse. Assay: immunoSEQ multiplex PCR; the TCRdb copy retains only in-frame clones and omits some. The repertoire shows around 45,000 clones; the top ten hold around 16%. What was sequenced was PBMCs. The receptors derive from a male donor in good health and CMV-seronegative.

The rearrangement joins TRBV23-1 to TRBJ1-5, with D unclear. TRBV23-1 falls under the ORF class, with uncertain function. Trimming took off 2 bases at V and 2 bases at J, with 16 bases between the two ends. The CDR3 contains 17 residues. CDR3 amino acids: CASSQGFAGMGNQPQHF. The DNA of the CDR3 is TGCGCCAGCAGTCAAGGGTTCGCGGGAATGGGCAATCAGCCCCAGCATTTT.

This chain links TRBV7-6 with TRBJ1-5; 7 nucleotides line up with TRBD1. This CDR3 is built from 18 residues. Germline-derived CDR1 and CDR2 are SGHVS and FNYEAQ. J gave up 0 bases and V 10 bases, and 18 bases lay outside the gene matches. The CDR3 DNA reads TGTGCCACCAAATTTCGGAGGGGGCACGACAATAGCAATCAGCCCCAGCATTTT. This sequence encodes CATKFRRGHDNSNQPQHF.

The chain joins TRBV4-3 to TRBJ2-1, with TRBD2 identical over 14 bases. Germline CDR1 LGHNA, CDR2 YSLEER. This CDR3 region has 16 residues. With 6 bases clipped from V and 8 bases from J, the junction kept 9 bases outside the gene matches. CDR3 in amino acids: CASSRTSGGLLDEQFF. The CDR3 region has the DNA TGCGCCAGCAGTCGGACTAGCGGGGGGCTTCTGGATGAGCAGTTCTTC.